The 3 T cell receptor beta chains below come from one sample, sequenced in a study of shared clonotypes between healthy human individuals. Sequencing used immunoSEQ multiplex PCR; TCRdb keeps in-frame clones, though not all of them. The data contain 170,000 or so clones, 65% to 70% of them singletons. Sequenced input: memory CD4+ T cells sorted from blood. Described subset: CD45RA-negative fraction. Receptors originate from a man aged 25-45 years in good health.

This clone was picked up a small number of times. V and J are TRBV28 and TRBJ2-6; 7 bases map to TRBD2. From germline, CDR1 is MDHEN and CDR2 SYDVKM. This CDR3 region has 16 residues. Trimming at V came to 8 bases and at J to 2 bases, leaving 9 bases not matched to a gene. The CDR3, as DNA: TGTGCCAGCTTACCGACTAGCAGTACTGGGGCCAACGTCCTGACTTTC. Translation gives CASLPTSSTGANVLTF.

This chain joins TRBV5-5 and TRBJ2-2; D ambiguous. Germline V CDR1 and CDR2: SGHKS, YYEKEE (reference sequence). This CDR3 has 14 residues. Trimming shortened V by 4 bases and J by 1 base, and 8 bases separated the two germline ends. The CDR3 spells CASSPEMNTGELFF. CDR3 in DNA: TGTGCCAGCAGCCCCGAAATGAACACCGGGGAGCTGTTTTTT.

This clone was counted a few times. The chain carries TRBV7-3 and TRBJ2-5, with D unclear. Trimming pared 3 bases from V and 4 bases from J, leaving 9 bases between. The CDR3 extends over 13 amino acids. From germline, CDR1 is SGHTA and CDR2 FQGTGA. CDR3 residues: CASSLAVGETQYF. The CDR3 DNA follows: TGTGCCAGCAGCTTGGCTGTGGGAGAGACCCAGTACTTC.